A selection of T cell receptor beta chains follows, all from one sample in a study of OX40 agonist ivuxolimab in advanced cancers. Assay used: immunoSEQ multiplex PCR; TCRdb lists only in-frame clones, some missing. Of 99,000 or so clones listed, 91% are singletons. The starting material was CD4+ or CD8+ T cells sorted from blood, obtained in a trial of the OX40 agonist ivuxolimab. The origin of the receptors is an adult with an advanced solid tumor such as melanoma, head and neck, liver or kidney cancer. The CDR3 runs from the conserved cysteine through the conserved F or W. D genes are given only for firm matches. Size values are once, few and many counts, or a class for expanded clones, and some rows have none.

CDR3aa: CASGLETGRFGNEQFF; CDR3nt: TGTGCTAGTGGTTTGGAAACAGGACGGTTTGGAAATGAGCAGTTCTTC; v_gene: TRBV12-5; d_gene: -; len: 16; j_gene: TRBJ2-1; abundance: -
CDR3aa: CASSPLSGTYNEQFF; CDR3nt: TGTGCCAGCAGCCCCCTTAGCGGGACATACAATGAGCAGTTCTTC; v_gene: TRBV9; d_gene: TRBD2; len: 15; j_gene: TRBJ2-1; abundance: few
CDR3aa: CSVKIAVFGEQFF; CDR3nt: TGCAGCGTTAAGATAGCGGTTTTCGGTGAGCAGTTCTTC; v_gene: TRBV29-1; d_gene: -; len: 13; j_gene: TRBJ2-1; abundance: -
CDR3aa: CASTSVGTGSYEQYF; CDR3nt: TGTGCCAGCACCTCAGTCGGGACAGGGAGTTACGAGCAGTACTTC; v_gene: TRBV27; d_gene: TRBD1; len: 15; j_gene: TRBJ2-7; abundance: -
CDR3aa: CASSPSRTIAGVQDTQYF; CDR3nt: TGTGCCAGTAGTCCGAGTCGTACCATAGCGGGAGTTCAAGATACGCAGTATTTT; v_gene: TRBV19; d_gene: TRBD2; len: 18; j_gene: TRBJ2-3; abundance: -
CDR3aa: CASSPSLGGYTF; CDR3nt: TGTGCCAGCAGCCCATCACTCGGTGGCTACACCTTC; v_gene: TRBV7-2; d_gene: -; len: 12; j_gene: TRBJ1-2; abundance: -
CDR3aa: CASSLSQGSGQPQHF; CDR3nt: TGTGCCAGCAGCTTATCCCAGGGGAGCGGTCAGCCCCAGCATTTT; v_gene: TRBV7-3; d_gene: -; len: 15; j_gene: TRBJ1-5; abundance: -
CDR3aa: CASTPQLGGWETQYF; CDR3nt: TGTGCCAGCACCCCCCAGCTGGGGGGCTGGGAGACCCAGTACTTC; v_gene: TRBV5-5; d_gene: -; len: 15; j_gene: TRBJ2-5; abundance: few
CDR3aa: CASMSRWGAGTDTQYF; CDR3nt: TGTGCCAGCATGAGCCGGTGGGGCGCAGGCACAGATACGCAGTATTTT; v_gene: TRBV27; d_gene: -; len: 16; j_gene: TRBJ2-3; abundance: -
CDR3aa: CASSPQPGQGVGQYF; CDR3nt: TGTGCCAGCAGCCCCCAACCGGGACAGGGAGTGGGGCAGTACTTC; v_gene: TRBV5-4; d_gene: TRBD1; len: 15; j_gene: TRBJ2-7; abundance: -
CDR3aa: CASSSRLANTYEQYF; CDR3nt: TGTGCCAGCAGTTCACGACTAGCGAACACCTACGAGCAGTACTTC; v_gene: TRBV28; d_gene: TRBD2; len: 15; j_gene: TRBJ2-7; abundance: -
CDR3aa: CAWSVPPRYEQYF; CDR3nt: TGTGCCTGGAGTGTACCCCCCAGGTACGAGCAGTACTTC; v_gene: TRBV30; d_gene: -; len: 13; j_gene: TRBJ2-7; abundance: -
CDR3aa: CASRWALYNEQFF; CDR3nt: TGTGCCAGCCGCTGGGCCCTCTACAATGAGCAGTTCTTC; v_gene: TRBV7-8; d_gene: -; len: 13; j_gene: TRBJ2-1; abundance: -
CDR3aa: CASIERDRGFMNTEAFF; CDR3nt: TGTGCCAGCATCGAACGGGACAGGGGGTTCATGAACACTGAAGCTTTCTTT; v_gene: TRBV28; d_gene: TRBD1; len: 17; j_gene: TRBJ1-1; abundance: -
CDR3aa: CSVASGRNYNEQFF; CDR3nt: TGCAGCGTTGCCAGCGGGAGAAACTACAATGAGCAGTTCTTC; v_gene: TRBV29-1; d_gene: TRBD2; len: 14; j_gene: TRBJ2-1; abundance: -
CDR3aa: CASTGGADTQYF; CDR3nt: TGTGCCAGCACCGGTGGGGCAGATACGCAGTATTTT; v_gene: TRBV7-9; d_gene: -; len: 12; j_gene: TRBJ2-3; abundance: -
CDR3aa: CASSGPTGTGYEQYF; CDR3nt: TGTGCCAGCAGTGGACCTACAGGGACCGGGTACGAGCAGTACTTC; v_gene: TRBV2; d_gene: -; len: 15; j_gene: TRBJ2-7; abundance: -